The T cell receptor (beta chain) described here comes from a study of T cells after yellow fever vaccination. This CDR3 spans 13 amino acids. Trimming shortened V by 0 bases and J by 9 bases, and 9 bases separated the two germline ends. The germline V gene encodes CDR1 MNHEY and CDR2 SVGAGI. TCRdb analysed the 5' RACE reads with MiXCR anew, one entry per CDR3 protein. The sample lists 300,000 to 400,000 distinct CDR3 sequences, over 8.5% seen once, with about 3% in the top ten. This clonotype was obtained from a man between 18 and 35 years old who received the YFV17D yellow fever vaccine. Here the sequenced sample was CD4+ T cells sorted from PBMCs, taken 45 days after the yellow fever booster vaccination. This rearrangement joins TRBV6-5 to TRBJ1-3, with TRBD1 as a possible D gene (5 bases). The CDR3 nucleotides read TGTGCCAGCAGTTACTCGGGGGATGGCACCATATATTTT. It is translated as CASSYSGDGTIYF.